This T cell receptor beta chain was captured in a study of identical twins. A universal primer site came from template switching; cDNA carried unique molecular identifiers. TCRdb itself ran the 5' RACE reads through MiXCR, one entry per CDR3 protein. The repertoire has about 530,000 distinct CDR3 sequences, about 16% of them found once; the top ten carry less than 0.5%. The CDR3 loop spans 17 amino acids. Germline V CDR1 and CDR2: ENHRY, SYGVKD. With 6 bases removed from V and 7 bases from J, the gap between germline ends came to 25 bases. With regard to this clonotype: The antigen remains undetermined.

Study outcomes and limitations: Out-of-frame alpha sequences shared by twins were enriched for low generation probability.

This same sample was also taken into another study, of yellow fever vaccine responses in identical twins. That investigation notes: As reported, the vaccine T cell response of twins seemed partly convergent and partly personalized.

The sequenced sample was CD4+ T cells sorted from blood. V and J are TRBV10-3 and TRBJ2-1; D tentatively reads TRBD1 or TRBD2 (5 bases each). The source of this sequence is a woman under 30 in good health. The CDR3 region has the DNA TGTGCCATCAGCGCCTCCGGGACGACCTCGAGATGGAATGAGCAGTTCTTC. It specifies CAISASGTTSRWNEQFF.